This T cell receptor (beta chain) derives from a study of regulatory T cells in long-lasting Graves disease. Study-level results: Patients with persistent Graves' had lower TCR diversity than newly diagnosed patients.

Many counts were recorded for this clonotype. Its antigen remains unknown. Investigators prepared the TCR beta libraries by applying iRepertoire HTBI primers and Arm-PCR of CDR3 regions. TCRdb re-analysed the multiplex PCR reads in MiXCR, keeping a single row per CDR3 protein. The sample lists about 220,000 distinct CDR3 sequences, roughly a fifth seen once, with about 10% in the top ten. Time point denoted: newly diagnosed GD, antithyroid drugs for less than 3 months. Construction of the TCR library relied on RNA isolated from PBMCs. Deletions cut 0 bases from V and 5 bases from J, with 13 bases between. CDR1 and CDR2 from the germline V gene are LNHDA and SQIVND (reference sequence). The CDR3 is made up of 16 amino acids. These records were also assigned to another study, of T cells in Graves' hyperthyroidism and ophthalmopathy.

This receptor was taken from a woman in her thirties with Graves disease. The J gene is TRBJ1-4, the V gene TRBV19, with D maybe TRBD1 (5 bases). The source material was peripheral blood mononuclear cells (PBMCs), sampled at new diagnosis, from a patient treated with antithyroid drugs. DNA of the CDR3: TGTGCCAGTAGTATAGAAAGCGGCAGACAGAATGAAAAACTGTTTTTT. The encoded protein is CASSIESGRQNEKLFF. Based on the CDR3 plus reference TRBV19 and TRBJ1-4, the full variable domain is DGGITQSPKYLFRKEGQNVTLSCEQNLNHDAMYWYRQDPGQGLRLIYYSQIVNDFQKGDIAEGYSVSREKKESFPLTVTSAQKNPTAFYLCASSIESGRQNEKLFFGSGTQLSVL.